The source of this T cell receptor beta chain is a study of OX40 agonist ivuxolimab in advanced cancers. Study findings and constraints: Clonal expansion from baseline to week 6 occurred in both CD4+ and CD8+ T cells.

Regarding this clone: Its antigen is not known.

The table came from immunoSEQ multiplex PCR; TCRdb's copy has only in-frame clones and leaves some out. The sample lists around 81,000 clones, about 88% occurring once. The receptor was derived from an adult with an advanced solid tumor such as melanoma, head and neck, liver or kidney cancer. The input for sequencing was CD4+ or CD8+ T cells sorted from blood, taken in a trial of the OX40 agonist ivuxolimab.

The CDR3 region has the DNA TGCAGCGTTTACGGGACAGGGGCTGGAGATACGCAGTATTTT. This gives the protein CSVYGTGAGDTQYF. V is TRBV29-1 and J is TRBJ2-3; 10 nucleotides line up with TRBD1. CDR3 size: 14 residues. Per germline, CDR1 SQVTM and CDR2 ANQGSEA. The J segment lost 5 bases and the V segment lost 5 bases, leaving 7 bases of the junction unmatched.